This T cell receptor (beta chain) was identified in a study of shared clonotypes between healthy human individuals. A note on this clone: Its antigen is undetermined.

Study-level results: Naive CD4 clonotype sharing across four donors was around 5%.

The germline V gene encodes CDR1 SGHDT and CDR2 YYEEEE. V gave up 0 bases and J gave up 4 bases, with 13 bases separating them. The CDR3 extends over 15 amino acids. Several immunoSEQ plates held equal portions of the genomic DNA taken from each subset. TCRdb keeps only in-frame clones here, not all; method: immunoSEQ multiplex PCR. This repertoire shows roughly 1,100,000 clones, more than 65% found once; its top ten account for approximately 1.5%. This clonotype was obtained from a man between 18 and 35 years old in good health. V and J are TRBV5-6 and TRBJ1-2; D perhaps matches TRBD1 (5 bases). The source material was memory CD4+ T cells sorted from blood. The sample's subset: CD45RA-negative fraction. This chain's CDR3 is CASSLVDRVAYGYTF. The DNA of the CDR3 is TGTGCCAGCAGCTTGGTTGACAGAGTCGCCTATGGCTACACCTTC.